This T cell receptor (beta chain) stems from a study of graft-versus-host responses after intestinal transplantation. Germline CDR1 and CDR2: SEHNR and FQNEAQ (reference sequence). This CDR3 contains 16 residues. Deletions cut 3 bases from V and 3 bases from J, with 14 bases between. Method: immunoSEQ multiplex PCR; TCRdb's copy keeps in-frame clones and lacks some. This table holds 15,000 to 20,000 clones, roughly 33% found once. The genes are TRBV7-9 and TRBJ2-2; D is unclear. The TCR comes from a human patient who was an organ donor for intestinal transplantation. Sequencing was performed on alloreactive CD4+ T cells from a mixed lymphocyte reaction culture, taken before transplantation. The subset here: CFSE-low proliferating T cells sorted from approximately 6-day pre-transplant mixed lymphocyte reaction (GvH or HvG direction). The DNA of the CDR3 is TGTGCCAGCAGCTTTTTTGGCGGCGGCTACACCGGGGAGCTGTTTTTT. As protein: CASSFFGGGYTGELFF.